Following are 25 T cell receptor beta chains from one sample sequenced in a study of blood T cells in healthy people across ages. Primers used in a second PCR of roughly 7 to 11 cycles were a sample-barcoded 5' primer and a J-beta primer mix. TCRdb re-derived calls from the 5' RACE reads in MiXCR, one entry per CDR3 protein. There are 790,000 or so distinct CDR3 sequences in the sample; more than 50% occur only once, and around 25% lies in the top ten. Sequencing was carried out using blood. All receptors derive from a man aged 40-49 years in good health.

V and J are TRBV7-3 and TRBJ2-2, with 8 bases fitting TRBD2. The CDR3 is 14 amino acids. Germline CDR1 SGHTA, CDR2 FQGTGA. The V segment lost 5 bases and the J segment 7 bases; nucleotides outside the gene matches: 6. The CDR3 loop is CASSPTSVVGELFF. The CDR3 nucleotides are TGTGCCAGCAGCCCGACTAGCGTGGTCGGGGAGCTGTTTTTT.

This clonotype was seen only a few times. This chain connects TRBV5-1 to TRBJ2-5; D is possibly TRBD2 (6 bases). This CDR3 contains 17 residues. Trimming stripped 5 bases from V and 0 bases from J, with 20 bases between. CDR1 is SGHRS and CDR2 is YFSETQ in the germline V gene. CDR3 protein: CASRPGLSGQNQETQYF. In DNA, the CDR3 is TGCGCCAGCAGGCCCGGACTAAGTGGACAAAACCAAGAGACCCAGTACTTC.

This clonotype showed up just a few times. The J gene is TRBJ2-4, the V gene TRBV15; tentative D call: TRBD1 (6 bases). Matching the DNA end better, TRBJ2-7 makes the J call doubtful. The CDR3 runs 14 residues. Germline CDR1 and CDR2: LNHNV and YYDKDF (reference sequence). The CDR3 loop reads CATSRDRGNYEQYF. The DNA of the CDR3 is TGTGCCACCAGCAGAGATAGGGGGAACTACGAGCAGTACTTC.

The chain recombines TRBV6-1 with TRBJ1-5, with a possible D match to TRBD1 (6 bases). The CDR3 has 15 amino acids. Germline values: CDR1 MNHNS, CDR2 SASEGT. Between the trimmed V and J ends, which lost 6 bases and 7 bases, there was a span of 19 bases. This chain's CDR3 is CASSIQGFSGQPQHF. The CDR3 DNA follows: TGTGCCAGCAGCATCCAGGGGTTTTCAGGACAGCCCCAGCATTTT.

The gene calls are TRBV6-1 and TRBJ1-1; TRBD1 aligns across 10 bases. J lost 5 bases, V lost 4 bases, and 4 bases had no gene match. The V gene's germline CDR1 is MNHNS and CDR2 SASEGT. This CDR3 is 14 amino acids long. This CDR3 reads CASSAGQGVTEAFF. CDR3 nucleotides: TGTGCCAGCAGTGCAGGACAGGGGGTTACTGAAGCTTTCTTT.

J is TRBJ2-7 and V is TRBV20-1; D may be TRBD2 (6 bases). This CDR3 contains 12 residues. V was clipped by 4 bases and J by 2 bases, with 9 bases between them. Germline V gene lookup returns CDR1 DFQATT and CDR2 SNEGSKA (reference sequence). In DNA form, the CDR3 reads TGCAGTGCTAAGGGACTTGCCTACGAGCAGTACTTC. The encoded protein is CSAKGLAYEQYF.

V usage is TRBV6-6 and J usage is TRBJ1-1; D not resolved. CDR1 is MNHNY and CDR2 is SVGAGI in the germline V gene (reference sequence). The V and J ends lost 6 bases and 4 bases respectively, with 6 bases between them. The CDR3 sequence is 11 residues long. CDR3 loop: CASSPVTEAFF. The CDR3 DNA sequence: TGTGCCAGCAGCCCGGTCACTGAAGCTTTCTTT.

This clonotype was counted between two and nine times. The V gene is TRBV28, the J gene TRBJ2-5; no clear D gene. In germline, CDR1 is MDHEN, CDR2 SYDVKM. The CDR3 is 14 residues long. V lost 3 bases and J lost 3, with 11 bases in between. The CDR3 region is CASSFLGGEETQYF. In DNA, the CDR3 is TGTGCCAGCAGTTTCTTAGGCGGAGAAGAGACCCAGTACTTC.

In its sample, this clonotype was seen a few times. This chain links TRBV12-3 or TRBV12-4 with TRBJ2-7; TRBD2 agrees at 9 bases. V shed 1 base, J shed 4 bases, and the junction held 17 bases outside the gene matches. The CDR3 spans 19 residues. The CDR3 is CASSLVVAGESEVRYEQYF. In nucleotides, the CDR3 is TGTGCCAGCAGTTTAGTTGTAGCGGGAGAGTCGGAGGTTCGGTACGAGCAGTACTTC.

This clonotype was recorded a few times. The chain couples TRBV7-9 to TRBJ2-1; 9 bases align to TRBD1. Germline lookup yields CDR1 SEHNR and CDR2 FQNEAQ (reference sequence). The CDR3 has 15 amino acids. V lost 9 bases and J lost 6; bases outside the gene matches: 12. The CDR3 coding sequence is TGTGCCAGTGTGCACCGGGACAGGGACGTCAATGAGCAGTTCTTC. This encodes CASVHRDRDVNEQFF.

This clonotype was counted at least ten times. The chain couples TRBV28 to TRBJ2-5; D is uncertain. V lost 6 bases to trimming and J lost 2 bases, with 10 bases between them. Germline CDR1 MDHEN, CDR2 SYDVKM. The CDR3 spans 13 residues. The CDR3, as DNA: TGTGCCAGCAGCTTTGGCAGTCAAGAGACCCAGTACTTC. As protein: CASSFGSQETQYF.

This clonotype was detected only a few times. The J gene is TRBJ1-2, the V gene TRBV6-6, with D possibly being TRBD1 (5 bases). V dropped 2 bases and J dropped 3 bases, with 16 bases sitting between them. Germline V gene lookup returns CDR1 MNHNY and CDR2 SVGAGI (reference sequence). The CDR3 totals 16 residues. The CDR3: CASSYPAVLGDYGYTF. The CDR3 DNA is TGTGCCAGCAGTTACCCCGCGGTCCTGGGGGACTATGGCTACACCTTC.

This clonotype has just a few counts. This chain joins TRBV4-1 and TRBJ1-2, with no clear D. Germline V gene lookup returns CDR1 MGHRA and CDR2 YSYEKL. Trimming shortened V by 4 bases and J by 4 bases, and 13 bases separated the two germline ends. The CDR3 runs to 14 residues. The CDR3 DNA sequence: TGCGCCAGCAGCCGCCAAGGGTCCGGCTATGGCTACACCTTC. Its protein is CASSRQGSGYGYTF.

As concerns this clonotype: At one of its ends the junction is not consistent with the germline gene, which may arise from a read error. The CDR3 coding sequence is TGTGCCGGCAGCATGCAAGGAGGGGGCTTCGAGCAGTACTTC. Its protein product is CAGSMQGGGFEQYF. The J gene is TRBJ2-7, the V gene TRBV7-3; TRBD1 might be the D (7 bases). Germline V CDR1 and CDR2: SGHTA, FQGTGA. The CDR3 sequence is 14 residues long.

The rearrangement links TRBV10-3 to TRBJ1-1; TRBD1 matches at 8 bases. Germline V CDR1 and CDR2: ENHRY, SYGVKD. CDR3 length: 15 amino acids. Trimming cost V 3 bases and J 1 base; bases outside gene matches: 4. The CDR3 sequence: CAISDGRGRNTEAFF. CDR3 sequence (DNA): TGTGCCATCAGTGACGGCAGGGGGCGGAACACTGAAGCTTTCTTT.

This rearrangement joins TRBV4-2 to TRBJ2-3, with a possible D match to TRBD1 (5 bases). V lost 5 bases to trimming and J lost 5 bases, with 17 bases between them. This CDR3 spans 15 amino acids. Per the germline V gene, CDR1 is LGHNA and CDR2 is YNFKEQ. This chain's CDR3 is CASSETVGIGDTQYF. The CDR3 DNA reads TGTGCCAGCAGCGAGACAGTCGGTATTGGAGATACGCAGTATTTT.

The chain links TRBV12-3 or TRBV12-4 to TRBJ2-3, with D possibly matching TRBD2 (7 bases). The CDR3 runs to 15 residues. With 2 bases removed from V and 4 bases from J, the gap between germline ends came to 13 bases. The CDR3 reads CASSLQSGGADTQYF. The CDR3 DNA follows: TGTGCCAGCAGTTTACAGTCGGGGGGCGCAGATACGCAGTATTTT.

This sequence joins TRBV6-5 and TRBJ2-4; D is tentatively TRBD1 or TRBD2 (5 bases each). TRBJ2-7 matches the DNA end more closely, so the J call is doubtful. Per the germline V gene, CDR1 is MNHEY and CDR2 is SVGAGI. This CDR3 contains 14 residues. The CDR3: CASGKGRSNYEQYF. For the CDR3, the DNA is TGTGCCAGCGGGAAGGGACGCTCCAACTACGAGCAGTACTTC.

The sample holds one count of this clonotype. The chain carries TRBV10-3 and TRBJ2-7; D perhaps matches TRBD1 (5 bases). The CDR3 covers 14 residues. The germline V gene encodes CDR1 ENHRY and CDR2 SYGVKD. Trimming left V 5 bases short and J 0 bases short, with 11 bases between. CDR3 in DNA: TGTGCCATCAGTTCAGGGCTTTGCTCCTACGAGCAGTACTTC. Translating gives CAISSGLCSYEQYF.

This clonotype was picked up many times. The CDR3 region has the DNA TGTGCCAGCACCCTTCGGACAGGCTCAAGCTCCTATAATTCACCCCTCCACTTT. This codes for CASTLRTGSSSYNSPLHF. V gene TRBV12-3 or TRBV12-4 combines with J gene TRBJ1-6; TRBD1 matches at 7 bases. Trimming cost V 7 bases and J 0 bases; bases outside gene matches: 12. CDR3 length: 18 residues.

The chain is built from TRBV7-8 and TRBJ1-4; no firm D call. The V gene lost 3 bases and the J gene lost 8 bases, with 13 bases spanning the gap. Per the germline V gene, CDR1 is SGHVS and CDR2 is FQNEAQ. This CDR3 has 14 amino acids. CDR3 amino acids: CASSFPEGGEKLFF. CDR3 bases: TGTGCCAGCAGCTTCCCAGAGGGCGGGGAAAAACTGTTTTTT.

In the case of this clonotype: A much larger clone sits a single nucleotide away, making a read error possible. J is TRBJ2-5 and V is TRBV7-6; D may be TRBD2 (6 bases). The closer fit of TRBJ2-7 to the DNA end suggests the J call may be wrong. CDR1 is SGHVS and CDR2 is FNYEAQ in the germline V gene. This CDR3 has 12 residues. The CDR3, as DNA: TGTGCCAGCAGCAGTCTAGCGAGCGAGCAGTACTTC. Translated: CASSSLASEQYF.

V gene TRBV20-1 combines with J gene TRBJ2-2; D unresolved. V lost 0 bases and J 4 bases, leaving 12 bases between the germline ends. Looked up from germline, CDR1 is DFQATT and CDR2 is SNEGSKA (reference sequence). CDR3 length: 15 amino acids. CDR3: CSARDPLQRTGELFF. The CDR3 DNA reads TGCAGTGCTAGAGATCCCCTCCAACGCACCGGGGAGCTGTTTTTT.

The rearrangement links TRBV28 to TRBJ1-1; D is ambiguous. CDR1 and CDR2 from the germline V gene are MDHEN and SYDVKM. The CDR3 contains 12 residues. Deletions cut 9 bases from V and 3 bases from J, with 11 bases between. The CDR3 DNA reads TGTGCCAGTGGCACTCCGCACACTGAAGCTTTCTTT. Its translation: CASGTPHTEAFF.

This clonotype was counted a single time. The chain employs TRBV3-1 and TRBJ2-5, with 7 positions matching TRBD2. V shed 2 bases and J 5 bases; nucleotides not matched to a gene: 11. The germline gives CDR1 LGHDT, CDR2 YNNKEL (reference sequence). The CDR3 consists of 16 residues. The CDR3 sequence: CASSQRIGGSGETQYF. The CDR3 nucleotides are TGTGCCAGCAGCCAAAGGATAGGCGGGAGCGGGGAGACCCAGTACTTC.